The 17 T cell receptor beta chains below all came from one sample that was sequenced in a study of lymphopenia after photon versus proton radiotherapy. Assay: immunoSEQ multiplex PCR; the TCRdb copy retains only in-frame clones and omits some. Counted here are around 150,000 clones, approximately 90% occurring once; the ten biggest clones make up approximately 4.8%. Specimen: peripheral blood, collected from a patient treated with photon-based radiotherapy. The receptors originated from a man in his fifties or sixties with gastric cancer.

The rearrangement joins TRBV11-2 to TRBJ2-7; 7 bases fit TRBD2. The V segment lost 0 bases and the J segment 3 bases; nucleotides outside the gene matches: 8. CDR1 is SGHAT and CDR2 is FQNNGV in the germline V gene. The CDR3 is 16 amino acids. Written as DNA, the CDR3 is TGTGCCAGCAGCTTAGATGTTTATGGCGGGAGCTACGAGCAGTACTTC. Its protein product is CASSLDVYGGSYEQYF.

The genes are TRBV7-9 and TRBJ2-1, with D perhaps TRBD1 (6 bases). With 2 bases removed from V and 4 bases from J, the gap between germline ends came to 15 bases. Germline-derived CDR1 and CDR2 are SEHNR and FQNEAQ (reference sequence). There are 16 residues in the CDR3. For the CDR3, the DNA is TGTGCCAGCAGCTTAAGCCTGGGGGCGGGTTACAATGAGCAGTTCTTC. Translated, it gives CASSLSLGAGYNEQFF.

About this clone itself: A much larger clone is a single base away; this may be a read error. The chain employs TRBV7-9 and TRBJ2-1, with 8 bases fitting TRBD2. This CDR3 spans 15 amino acids. Losses at the gene ends were 3 bases for V and 0 bases for J; bases not matched to a gene: 1. The germline gives CDR1 SEHNR, CDR2 FQNEAQ (reference sequence). The chain's CDR3 is CASSFSGNSYNEQFF. CDR3 bases: TGTGCCAGCAGCTTTAGCGGGAACTCCTACAATGAGCAGTTCTTC.

The chain employs TRBV5-8 and TRBJ2-2; the D gene is possibly TRBD2 (5 bases). Looked up from germline, CDR1 is SGHTS and CDR2 is YDEGEE. Between the trimmed V and J ends, which lost 3 bases and 0 bases, there was a span of 18 bases. The CDR3 runs to 18 residues. For the CDR3, the DNA is TGTGCCAGCAGCTCTACCAAAGGGCGGGCCCCGAACACCGGGGAGCTGTTTTTT. Translation: CASSSTKGRAPNTGELFF.

The chain couples TRBV27 to TRBJ2-3, with TRBD1 matching 9 bases. The CDR3 has 14 amino acids. Unmatched junction bases numbered 2, after V lost 6 bases and J lost 1 base. From germline, CDR1 is MNHEY and CDR2 SMNVEV (reference sequence). CDR3: CASRDRGGTDTQYF. The CDR3, as DNA: TGTGCCAGCAGGGACAGGGGAGGCACAGATACGCAGTATTTT.

The chain employs TRBV7-3 and TRBJ1-3, with D unresolved. V dropped 4 bases and J dropped 0 bases, with 10 bases sitting between them. The length of the CDR3 is 15 residues. Germline V lookup: CDR1 SGHTA, CDR2 FQGTGA. The chain's CDR3 is CASSSDGHSGNTIYF. The DNA of the CDR3 is TGTGCCAGCAGCTCGGACGGCCACTCTGGAAACACCATATATTTT.

The rearrangement joins TRBV7-7 to TRBJ2-5, with D maybe TRBD2 (6 bases). CDR1 SSHAT and CDR2 FNYEAQ come from the germline V gene (reference sequence). This CDR3 region has 15 residues. Deletions cut 5 bases from V and 4 bases from J, with 17 bases between. The CDR3, as DNA: TGTGCCAGCAGCCTCCGACTAGAAAGGGGAGAGACCCAGTACTTC. Residues: CASSLRLERGETQYF.

The chain links TRBV25-1 to TRBJ2-7, with D possibly TRBD2 on 6 matching bases. The ends were cut back, 6 bases at V and 4 bases at J, with 16 bases in the middle. The CDR3 is 14 amino acids. The V gene's germline CDR1 is MGHDK and CDR2 SYGVNS. CDR3 coding DNA: TGTGCCAGCAGCCCTACCGGAGGGCCGTACGAGCAGTACTTC. The encoded protein is CASSPTGGPYEQYF.

The chain carries TRBV18 and TRBJ1-2; tentatively, D is TRBD1 (5 bases). This CDR3 has 13 residues. V lost 5 bases and J lost 0, with 7 bases in between. Germline V lookup: CDR1 KGHSH, CDR2 LQKENI. Here the CDR3 reads CASSAGTNYGYTF. As DNA, the CDR3 is TGTGCCAGCTCAGCAGGGACTAACTATGGCTACACCTTC.

The genes are TRBV5-1 and TRBJ2-5, with 13 positions matching TRBD2. Germline V lookup: CDR1 SGHRS, CDR2 YFSETQ. Unmatched junction bases numbered 5, after V lost 4 bases and J lost 8 bases. CDR3 length: 14 residues. The CDR3 region is CASSPTSGRFTQYF. CDR3 in DNA: TGCGCCAGCAGCCCGACTAGCGGGAGGTTTACCCAGTACTTC. Together with reference TRBV5-1 and TRBJ2-5, the CDR3 gives the full variable domain: KAGVTQTPRYLIKTRGQQVTLSCSPISGHRSVSWYQQTPGQGLQFLFEYFSETQRNKGNFPGRFSGRQFSNSRSEMNVSTLELGDSALYLCASSPTSGRFTQYFGPGTRLLVL.

The chain joins TRBV7-8 to TRBJ2-7; TRBD1 aligns across 7 bases. The V and J ends lost 4 bases and 7 bases, in that order; junction bases with no gene match: 10. CDR1 and CDR2 (germline): SGHVS, FQNEAQ. This CDR3 has 14 residues. CDR3 bases: TGTGCCAGCAGCTCACGGACAGGACCTTGGGAGCAGTACTTC. Protein: CASSSRTGPWEQYF.

The chain joins TRBV5-1 to TRBJ1-5; D possibly corresponds to TRBD1 (5 bases). CDR3 length equals 14 residues. V lost 0 bases to trimming and J lost 5 bases, with 9 bases between them. CDR1 is SGHRS, CDR2 YFSETQ, per germline. CDR3 amino acids: CASSLGWGDQPQHF. In DNA form, the CDR3 reads TGCGCCAGCAGCTTGGGATGGGGGGATCAGCCCCAGCATTTT.

The V call is TRBV5-1, the J call TRBJ2-5; 8 bases align to TRBD2. The CDR3 is 14 residues long. CDR1 and CDR2 from the germline V gene are SGHRS and YFSETQ. V was pared by 1 base and J by 4 bases, with 3 bases of the junction left unmatched. The CDR3 is CASSLFREGETQYF. CDR3 coding DNA: TGCGCCAGCAGCTTGTTCCGGGAGGGAGAGACCCAGTACTTC.

The chain links TRBV5-6 to TRBJ2-2; D gene uncertain. V was trimmed by 3 bases and J by 6 bases, leaving 3 bases between them. This CDR3 has 11 amino acids. Germline CDR1 is SGHDT and CDR2 is YYEEEE. The CDR3 loop is CASSSSGELFF. DNA of the CDR3: TGTGCCAGCAGCTCCTCCGGGGAGCTGTTTTTT.

This sequence joins TRBV2 and TRBJ2-5, with D possibly TRBD2 on 6 matching bases. Trimming stripped 5 bases from V and 5 bases from J, with 18 bases between. The germline CDR1 and CDR2 sequences are SNHLY and FYNNEI. The CDR3 has 15 residues. The CDR3 DNA is TGTGCCAGCAGTAGTTCGCGGGGTGTAGGGGAGACCCAGTACTTC. Translated: CASSSSRGVGETQYF. The full variable domain, its missing parts supplied by reference TRBV2 and TRBJ2-5, is EPEVTQTPSHQVTQMGQEVILRCVPISNHLYFYWYRQILGQKVEFLVSFYNNEISEKSEIFDDQFSVERPDGSNFTLKIRSTKLEDSAMYFCASSSSRGVGETQYFGPGTRLLVL.

This rearrangement joins TRBV7-9 to TRBJ1-1; D is uncertain. CDR1 is SEHNR, CDR2 FQNEAQ, per germline (reference sequence). CDR3 length equals 16 residues. Trimming took 1 base from V and 4 from J, leaving 16 bases between them. The DNA for the CDR3 is TGTGCCAGCAGCTTAGTGTTTTCGGGGTCGGGCACTGAAGCTTTCTTT. Protein: CASSLVFSGSGTEAFF.

This chain joins TRBV19 and TRBJ1-5, with TRBD1 as a possible D gene (6 bases). The germline CDR1 and CDR2 sequences are LNHDA and SQIVND (reference sequence). The CDR3 consists of 15 residues. The V gene lost 3 bases and the J gene lost 3 bases, with 12 bases spanning the gap. The CDR3 region has the DNA TGTGCCAGTAGTATTATCAGGGGCCCCAATCAGCCCCAGCATTTT. Protein product: CASSIIRGPNQPQHF.